The next 16 T cell receptor beta chains were all read from a single sample in a study of neoadjuvant anti-PD-1 for oral cavity cancer. Using immunoSEQ multiplex PCR, the repertoire was profiled, and TCRdb retains in-frame clones only, with some absent. The table shows approximately 32,000 clones, with about 86% occurring only once. Here the sequenced sample was PBMCs, taken before nivolumab (anti-PD-1) treatment. These TCRs come from a person between 35 and 79 years old with oral cavity squamous cell carcinoma.

CDR3 sequence (DNA): TGTGCCAGCAGATGGAGACAGGAGATGGCCGGGGAGCTGTTTTTT. It codes for CASRWRQEMAGELFF. The chain combines TRBV6-6 with TRBJ2-2; TRBD1 is a possible D gene (6 bases). The ends were cut back, 6 bases at V and 6 bases at J, with 17 bases in the middle. This CDR3 contains 15 residues. Germline lookup yields CDR1 MNHNY and CDR2 SVGAGI (reference sequence).

This clone was detected once. The J gene is TRBJ1-5, the V gene TRBV19, with D unclear. V was trimmed by 7 bases and J by 0 bases, leaving 7 bases between them. The CDR3 is 13 residues long. Germline lookup yields CDR1 LNHDA and CDR2 SQIVND (reference sequence). In DNA form, the CDR3 reads TGTGCCAGTAACTGGAATAGCAATCAGCCCCAGCATTTT. It yields the protein CASNWNSNQPQHF.

The chain couples TRBV7-8 to TRBJ1-3; D uncertain. The V end was cut by 5 bases, the J end by 9 bases, with 11 bases between. Germline CDR1 and CDR2: SGHVS and FQNEAQ. This CDR3 is 12 amino acids long. CDR3 bases: TGTGCCAGCAGCCCCAACGGATTCACCATATATTTT. Protein sequence: CASSPNGFTIYF.

The DNA of the CDR3 is TGTGCCAGCAGTTTTGGACGGCTCAATCAGCCCCAGCATTTT. Protein: CASSFGRLNQPQHF. V is TRBV27 and J is TRBJ1-5; D gene unclear. Germline lookup yields CDR1 MNHEY and CDR2 SMNVEV (reference sequence). This CDR3 is 14 amino acids long. V lost 3 bases and J 3 bases, leaving 9 bases between the germline ends.

The J gene is TRBJ1-6, the V gene TRBV5-1, with D tentatively TRBD1 (5 bases). V lost 4 bases to trimming and J lost 5 bases, with 16 bases between them. Germline V lookup: CDR1 SGHRS, CDR2 YFSETQ. The CDR3 covers 16 residues. For the CDR3, the DNA is TGCGCCAGCAGCCCGGGACTCCTCCCCCATAATTCACCCCTCCACTTT. Its protein product is CASSPGLLPHNSPLHF.

This chain connects TRBV30 to TRBJ2-3; D is unresolved. This CDR3 region has 12 residues. CDR1 is GTSNPN and CDR2 is SVGIG in the germline V gene (reference sequence). Deletions cut 5 bases from V and 10 bases from J, with 16 bases between. CDR3 sequence reads: CAWHQSSIAQYF. In DNA, the CDR3 is TGTGCCTGGCACCAGTCCTCAATCGCGCAGTATTTT.

This rearrangement joins TRBV7-2 to TRBJ2-3; tentative D call: TRBD1 (5 bases). V lost 1 base to trimming and J lost 3 bases, with 14 bases between them. CDR1 is SGHTA, CDR2 FQGNSA, per germline. CDR3 length equals 16 residues. In DNA form, the CDR3 reads TGTGCCAGCAGCTTAGTAGTCAGGGCGTCGACAGATACGCAGTATTTT. Translated, it gives CASSLVVRASTDTQYF.

The rearrangement joins TRBV7-2 to TRBJ2-7; TRBD1 matches at 9 bases. The germline gives CDR1 SGHTA, CDR2 FQGNSA. The CDR3 extends over 17 amino acids. Trimming removed 1 base from V and 5 bases from J; junction bases left unmatched: 12. The CDR3 DNA reads TGTGCCAGCAGCTTAGGGGGACAGGGTTGGAAGGCCCACGAGCAGTACTTC. Translating it yields CASSLGGQGWKAHEQYF.

The chain joins TRBV9 to TRBJ2-6, with a tentative D call TRBD1 (6 bases). The CDR3 contains 16 residues. Germline V lookup: CDR1 SGDLS, CDR2 YYNGEE. Trimming removed 4 bases from V and 3 bases from J, with 14 bases in between. CDR3 bases: TGTGCCAGCAGCACCCTACTAGGGGGTGGGGCCAACGTCCTGACTTTC. It encodes CASSTLLGGGANVLTF.

The rearrangement links TRBV7-9 to TRBJ1-2; D may be TRBD1 (6 bases). Deletions cut 5 bases from V and 10 bases from J, with 26 bases between. CDR3 size: 16 residues. CDR1 and CDR2 (germline): SEHNR, FQNEAQ (reference sequence). As DNA, the CDR3 is TGTGCCAGCAGCGGTGGGCATCGAGGAGGGGGGTTTATCTACACCTTC. It yields the protein CASSGGHRGGGFIYTF.

V gene TRBV18 combines with J gene TRBJ2-7; D gene unclear. Germline values: CDR1 KGHSH, CDR2 LQKENI. The CDR3 is 12 residues long. Trimming cost V 1 base and J 6 bases, with 7 bases left between them. CDR3 nucleotides: TGTGCCAGCTCACCACAATCCCTCGAGCAGTACTTC. As protein: CASSPQSLEQYF.

V gene TRBV10-1 combines with J gene TRBJ1-1, with unresolved D. V was cut by 4 bases and J by 0 bases, with 9 bases left in between. CDR1 is WNHNN, CDR2 SYGVQD, per germline (reference sequence). The CDR3 loop spans 14 amino acids. CDR3 coding DNA: TGCGCCAGCAGTGGCCGCTTCGTGAACACTGAAGCTTTCTTT. Protein: CASSGRFVNTEAFF.

The chain links TRBV18 to TRBJ1-5; no definite D call. The V end was cut by 3 bases, the J end by 2 bases, with 14 bases between. The length of the CDR3 is 16 residues. Looked up from germline, CDR1 is KGHSH and CDR2 is LQKENI. CDR3 residues: CASSPTQLGGNQPQHF. As DNA, the CDR3 is TGTGCCAGCTCACCTACACAGCTCGGTGGCAATCAGCCCCAGCATTTT.

The CDR3 bases are TGTGCCAGCAGTCCCGGACAGGGGGCTTCAGGCACTGAAGCTTTCTTT. As protein: CASSPGQGASGTEAFF. This chain connects TRBV9 to TRBJ1-1; 11 positions match TRBD1. From germline, CDR1 is SGDLS and CDR2 YYNGEE. The CDR3 is 16 residues long. V was clipped by 5 bases and J by 4 bases; unmatched bases: 10. Using reference TRBV9 and TRBJ1-1 for the parts outside the CDR3, the full variable domain is DSGVTQTPKHLITATGQRVTLRCSPRSGDLSVYWYQQSLDQGLQFLIQYYNGEERAKGNILERFSAQQFPDLHSELNLSSLELGDSALYFCASSPGQGASGTEAFFGQGTRLTVV.

The chain carries TRBV19 and TRBJ2-3; tentative D call: TRBD2 (5 bases). Looked up from germline, CDR1 is LNHDA and CDR2 is SQIVND (reference sequence). This CDR3 has 14 residues. Trimming pared 9 bases from V and 1 base from J, leaving 14 bases between. The CDR3: CASLDLGGTDTQYF. The DNA for the CDR3 is TGTGCCAGCCTCGATCTCGGGGGCACAGATACGCAGTATTTT. The complete variable domain, with remaining parts taken from reference TRBV19 and TRBJ2-3, reads DGGITQSPKYLFRKEGQNVTLSCEQNLNHDAMYWYRQDPGQGLRLIYYSQIVNDFQKGDIAEGYSVSREKKESFPLTVTSAQKNPTAFYLCASLDLGGTDTQYFGPGTRLTVL.

This chain connects TRBV29-1 to TRBJ2-3; possible D gene TRBD2, 5 bases. CDR1 and CDR2 (germline): SQVTM, ANQGSEA. The length of the CDR3 is 16 residues. Trimming pared 0 bases from V and 0 bases from J, leaving 13 bases between. DNA of the CDR3: TGCAGCGTTGAAGATCATCCGGACTCTAGCACAGATACGCAGTATTTT. This translates into CSVEDHPDSSTDTQYF.